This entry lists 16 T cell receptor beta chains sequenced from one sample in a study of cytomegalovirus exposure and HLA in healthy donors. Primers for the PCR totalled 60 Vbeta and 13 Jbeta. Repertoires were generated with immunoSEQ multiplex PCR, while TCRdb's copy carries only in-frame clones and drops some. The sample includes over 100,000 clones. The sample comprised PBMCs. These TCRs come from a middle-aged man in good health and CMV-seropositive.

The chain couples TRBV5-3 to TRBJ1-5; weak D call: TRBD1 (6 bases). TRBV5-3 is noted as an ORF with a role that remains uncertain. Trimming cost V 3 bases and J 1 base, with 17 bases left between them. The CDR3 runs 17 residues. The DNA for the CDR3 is TGTGCCAGAAGCTCGTGGGGGCGGGTTACCAGCAATCAGCCCCAGCATTTT. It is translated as CARSSWGRVTSNQPQHF.

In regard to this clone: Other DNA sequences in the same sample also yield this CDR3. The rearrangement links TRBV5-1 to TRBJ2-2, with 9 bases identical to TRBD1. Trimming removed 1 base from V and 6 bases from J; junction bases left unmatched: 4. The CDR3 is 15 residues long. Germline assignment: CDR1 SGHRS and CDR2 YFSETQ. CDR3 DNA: TGCGCCAGCAGCTTGCAGGGACAGGGATCCGGGGAGCTGTTTTTT. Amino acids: CASSLQGQGSGELFF.

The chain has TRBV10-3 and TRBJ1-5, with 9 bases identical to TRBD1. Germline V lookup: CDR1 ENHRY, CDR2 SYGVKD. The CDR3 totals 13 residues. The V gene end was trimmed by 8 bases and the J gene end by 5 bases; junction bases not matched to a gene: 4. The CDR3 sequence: CAIADRGDQPQHF. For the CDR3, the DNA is TGTGCCATCGCGGACAGGGGAGATCAGCCCCAGCATTTT.

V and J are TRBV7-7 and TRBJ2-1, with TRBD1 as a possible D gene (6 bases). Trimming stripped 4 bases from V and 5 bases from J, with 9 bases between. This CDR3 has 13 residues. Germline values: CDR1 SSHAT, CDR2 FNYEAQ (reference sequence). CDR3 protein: CASSYGQHNEQFF. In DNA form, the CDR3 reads TGTGCCAGCAGCTACGGACAGCACAATGAGCAGTTCTTC.

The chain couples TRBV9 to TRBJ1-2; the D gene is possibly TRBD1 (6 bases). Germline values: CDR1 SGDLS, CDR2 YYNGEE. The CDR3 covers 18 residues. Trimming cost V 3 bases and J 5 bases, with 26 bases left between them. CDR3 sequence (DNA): TGTGCCAGCAGCGGACCCCTCGCCGGGACACAGATCGGATATGGCTACACCTTC. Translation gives CASSGPLAGTQIGYGYTF. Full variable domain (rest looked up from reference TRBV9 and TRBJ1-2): DSGVTQTPKHLITATGQRVTLRCSPRSGDLSVYWYQQSLDQGLQFLIQYYNGEERAKGNILERFSAQQFPDLHSELNLSSLELGDSALYFCASSGPLAGTQIGYGYTFGSGTRLTVV.

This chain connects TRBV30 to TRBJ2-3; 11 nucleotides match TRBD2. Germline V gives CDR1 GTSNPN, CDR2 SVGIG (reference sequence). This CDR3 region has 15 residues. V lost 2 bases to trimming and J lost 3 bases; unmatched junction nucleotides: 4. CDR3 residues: CAWSPGLAATDTQYF. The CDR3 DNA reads TGTGCCTGGAGTCCGGGACTAGCGGCTACAGATACGCAGTATTTT.

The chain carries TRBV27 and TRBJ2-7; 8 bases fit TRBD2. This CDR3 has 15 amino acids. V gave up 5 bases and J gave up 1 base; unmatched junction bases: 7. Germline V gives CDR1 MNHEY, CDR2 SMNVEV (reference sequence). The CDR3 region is CASSGIAGRSYEQYF. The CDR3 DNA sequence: TGTGCCAGCAGTGGGATAGCGGGGCGTTCCTACGAGCAGTACTTC.

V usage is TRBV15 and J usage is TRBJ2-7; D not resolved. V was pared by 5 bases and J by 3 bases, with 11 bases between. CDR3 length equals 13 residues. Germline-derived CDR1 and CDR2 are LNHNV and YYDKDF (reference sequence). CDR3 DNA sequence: TGTGCCACCAGCCCCCAGGTTGGCTACGAGCAGTACTTC. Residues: CATSPQVGYEQYF. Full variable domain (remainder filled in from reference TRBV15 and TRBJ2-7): DAMVIQNPRYQVTQFGKPVTLSCSQTLNHNVMYWYQQKSSQAPKLLFHYYDKDFNNEADTPDNFQSRRPNTSFCFLDIRSPGLGDTAMYLCATSPQVGYEQYFGPGTRLTVT.

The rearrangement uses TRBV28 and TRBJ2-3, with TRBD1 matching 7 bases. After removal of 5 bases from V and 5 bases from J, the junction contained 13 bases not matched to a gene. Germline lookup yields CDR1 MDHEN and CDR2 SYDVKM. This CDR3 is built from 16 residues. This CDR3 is CASSPPETGMRDTQYF. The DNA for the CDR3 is TGTGCCAGCAGTCCCCCCGAGACAGGGATGAGAGATACGCAGTATTTT.

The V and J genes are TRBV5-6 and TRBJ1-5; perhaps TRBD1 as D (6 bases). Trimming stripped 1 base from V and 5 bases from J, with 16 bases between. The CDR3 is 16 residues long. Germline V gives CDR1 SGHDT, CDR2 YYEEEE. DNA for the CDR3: TGTGCCAGCAGCTTGTTCGGTCGGACAGCTGATCAGCCCCAGCATTTT. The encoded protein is CASSLFGRTADQPQHF.

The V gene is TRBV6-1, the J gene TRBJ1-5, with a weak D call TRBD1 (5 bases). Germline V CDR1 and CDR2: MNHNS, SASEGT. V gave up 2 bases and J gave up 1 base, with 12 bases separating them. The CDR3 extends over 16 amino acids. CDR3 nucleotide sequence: TGTGCCAGCAGTGAATTCGGGGGATCAAGCAATCAGCCCCAGCATTTT. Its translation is CASSEFGGSSNQPQHF.

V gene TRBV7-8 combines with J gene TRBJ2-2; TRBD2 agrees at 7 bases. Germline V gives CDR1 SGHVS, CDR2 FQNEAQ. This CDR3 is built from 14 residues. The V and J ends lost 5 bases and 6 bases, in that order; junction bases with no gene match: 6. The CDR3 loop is CASSRAAGAGELFF. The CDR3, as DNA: TGTGCCAGCAGCCGGGCGGCGGGGGCCGGGGAGCTGTTTTTT.

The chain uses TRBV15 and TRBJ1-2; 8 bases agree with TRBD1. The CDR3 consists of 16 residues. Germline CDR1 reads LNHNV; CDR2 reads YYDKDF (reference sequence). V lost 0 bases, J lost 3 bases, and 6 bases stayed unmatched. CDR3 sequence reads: CATSRDRPGGHYGYTF. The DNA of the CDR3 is TGTGCCACCAGCAGAGATCGCCCAGGGGGCCACTATGGCTACACCTTC.

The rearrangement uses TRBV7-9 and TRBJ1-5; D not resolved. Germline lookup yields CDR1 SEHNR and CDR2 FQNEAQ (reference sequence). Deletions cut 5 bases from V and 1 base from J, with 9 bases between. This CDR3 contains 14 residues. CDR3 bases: TGTGCCAGCAGCCCAACAGAGAGCAATCAGCCCCAGCATTTT. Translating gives CASSPTESNQPQHF. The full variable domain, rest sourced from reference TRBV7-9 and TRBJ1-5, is DTGVSQNPRHKITKRGQNVTFRCDPISEHNRLYWYRQTLGQGPEFLTYFQNEAQLEKSRLLSDRFSAERPKGSFSTLEIQRTEQGDSAMYLCASSPTESNQPQHFGDGTRLSIL.

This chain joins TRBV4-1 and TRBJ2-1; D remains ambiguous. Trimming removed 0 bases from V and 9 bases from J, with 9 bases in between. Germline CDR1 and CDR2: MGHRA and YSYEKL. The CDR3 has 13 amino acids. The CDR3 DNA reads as TGCGCCAGCAGCCAAGATGCCAGGTTTGAGCAGTTCTTC. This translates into CASSQDARFEQFF.

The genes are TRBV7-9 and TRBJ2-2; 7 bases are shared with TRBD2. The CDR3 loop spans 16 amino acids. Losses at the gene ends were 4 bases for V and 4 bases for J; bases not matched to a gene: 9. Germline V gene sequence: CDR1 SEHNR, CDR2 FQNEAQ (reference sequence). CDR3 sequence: CASSSQRGRSTGELFF. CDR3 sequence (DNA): TGTGCCAGCAGCTCCCAGCGGGGACGTTCCACCGGGGAGCTGTTTTTT.